The TCR beta chain under discussion was sequenced for a study of T cell changes during pregnancy in multiple sclerosis. The V gene end was trimmed by 3 bases and the J gene end by 5 bases; junction bases not matched to a gene: 3. Germline V gene data show CDR1 as KGHSH and CDR2 as LQKENI. The CDR3 consists of 13 residues. Sequenced by immunoSEQ multiplex PCR; TCRdb stores in-frame clones only, minus some. The data hold 40,000 to 45,000 clones, with about 88% observed a single time. The clonotype originates from a female donor with multiple sclerosis, enrolled in a pregnancy study. This chain connects TRBV18 to TRBJ2-7, with TRBD2 identical over 8 bases. This sample comprised CD4+ T cells from peripheral blood mononuclear cells, obtained in the first trimester of pregnancy. CDR3 residues: CASSPGLDDEQYF. The CDR3 bases are TGTGCCAGCTCACCGGGACTAGACGACGAGCAGTACTTC.